This T cell receptor (beta chain) emerged from a study of cytomegalovirus exposure and HLA in healthy donors. General study points: The authors listed some 160 TCR beta chains as cytomegalovirus-associated. A missense DCLRE1C variant was associated with V- and J-gene trimming of TCR beta chains in a later analysis, and an independent cohort replicated the association.

PCR was performed using 60 Vbeta and 13 Jbeta primers. Sequencing was performed with immunoSEQ multiplex PCR; in TCRdb, only in-frame clones are kept and a portion is missing. This repertoire shows under 90,000 clones, around 70% found once; its top ten account for around 10%. Comments on this clone: Antigen specificity is unknown.

The TCR comes from a woman in her fifties or sixties in good health and CMV-seropositive. The sequencing input was PBMCs.

The CDR3 loop is CASSLVAGAYEQYF. The CDR3 DNA reads as TGCGCCAGCAGCTTGGTAGCGGGAGCCTACGAGCAGTACTTC. V usage is TRBV5-1 and J usage is TRBJ2-7; 9 bases fit TRBD2. Germline V CDR1 and CDR2: SGHRS, YFSETQ. Trimming at V came to 0 bases and at J to 2 bases, leaving 0 bases not matched to a gene. This CDR3 is built from 14 residues.